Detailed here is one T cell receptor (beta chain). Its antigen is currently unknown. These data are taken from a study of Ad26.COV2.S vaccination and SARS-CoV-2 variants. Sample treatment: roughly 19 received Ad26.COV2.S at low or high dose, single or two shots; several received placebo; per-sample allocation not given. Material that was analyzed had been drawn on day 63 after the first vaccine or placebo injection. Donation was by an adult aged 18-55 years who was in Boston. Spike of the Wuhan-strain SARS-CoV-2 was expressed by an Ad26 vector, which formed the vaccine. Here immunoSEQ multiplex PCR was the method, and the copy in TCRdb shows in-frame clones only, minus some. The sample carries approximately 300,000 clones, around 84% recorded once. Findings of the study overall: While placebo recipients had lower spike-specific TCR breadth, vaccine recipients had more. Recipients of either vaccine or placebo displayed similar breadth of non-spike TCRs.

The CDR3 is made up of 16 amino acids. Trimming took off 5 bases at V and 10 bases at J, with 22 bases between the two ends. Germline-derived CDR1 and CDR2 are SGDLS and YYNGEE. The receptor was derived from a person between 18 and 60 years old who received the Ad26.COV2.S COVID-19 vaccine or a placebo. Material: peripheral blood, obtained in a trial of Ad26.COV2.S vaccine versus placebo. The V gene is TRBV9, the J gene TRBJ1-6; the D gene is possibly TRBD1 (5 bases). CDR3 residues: CASSSSAGSKESPLHF. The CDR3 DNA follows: TGTGCCAGCAGTTCAAGCGCAGGGAGCAAGGAGTCACCCCTCCACTTT.